Listed below are T cell receptor beta chains from one sample, sequenced in a study of blood T cell repertoires in COVID-19. Profiled with immunoSEQ multiplex PCR; TCRdb holds only in-frame clones, not every one. The table lists roughly 450,000 clones, less than 95% of them singletons. The sequencing input was PBMCs or T cells enriched from blood (not recorded which). The receptors were gathered from a man between 18 and 35 years old who had recovered from COVID-19. Both conserved end residues are part of each CDR3. Fields, in order: CDR3 protein, CDR3 DNA, D gene, clone size, J gene, V gene. A D gene is named only where the DNA matches it firmly. Not all rows give a size; the values are once, few, many and, for expanded clones, a class.

CDR3 protein: CSASRGLDSNQPQHF
CDR3 DNA: TGCAGTGCTAGTCGAGGGCTAGATAGCAATCAGCCCCAGCATTTT
D gene: .
clone size: .
J gene: TRBJ1-5
V gene: TRBV20-1

CDR3 protein: CASGTGRNEKLFF
CDR3 DNA: TGCGCCAGCGGGACAGGACGTAATGAAAAACTGTTTTTT
D gene: TRBD1
clone size: .
J gene: TRBJ1-4
V gene: TRBV5-1

CDR3 protein: CASSQGGQGSSGNTIYF
CDR3 DNA: TGCGCCAGCAGCCAAGGGGGACAGGGTTCCTCTGGAAACACCATATATTTT
D gene: TRBD1
clone size: .
J gene: TRBJ1-3
V gene: TRBV4-1

CDR3 protein: CATRPGGPTYNEQFF
CDR3 DNA: TGTGCCACCAGGCCGGGAGGGCCAACCTACAATGAGCAGTTCTTC
D gene: TRBD2
clone size: .
J gene: TRBJ2-1
V gene: TRBV15

CDR3 protein: CSVILGQGGQPQHF
CDR3 DNA: TGCAGCGTTATTTTGGGACAGGGCGGCCAGCCCCAGCATTTT
D gene: TRBD1
clone size: few
J gene: TRBJ1-5
V gene: TRBV29-1

CDR3 protein: CASSRTGTSNQPQHF
CDR3 DNA: TGTGCCAGCAGCCGGACAGGAACTAGCAATCAGCCCCAGCATTTT
D gene: TRBD1
clone size: .
J gene: TRBJ1-5
V gene: TRBV28

CDR3 protein: CASSWGQGTEAFF
CDR3 DNA: TGTGCCAGCAGCTGGGGACAGGGTACTGAAGCTTTCTTT
D gene: TRBD1
clone size: .
J gene: TRBJ1-1
V gene: TRBV11-2

CDR3 protein: CSVWEGGQTNYGYTF
CDR3 DNA: TGCAGCGTTTGGGAGGGGGGGCAAACTAACTATGGCTACACCTTC
D gene: .
clone size: .
J gene: TRBJ1-2
V gene: TRBV29-1

CDR3 protein: CASSSRDRGTEAFF
CDR3 DNA: TGTGCCAGCAGCTCCCGGGACAGAGGGACTGAAGCTTTCTTT
D gene: TRBD1
clone size: .
J gene: TRBJ1-1
V gene: TRBV3-1/TRBV3-2

CDR3 protein: CASRDSVNSYEQYF
CDR3 DNA: TGTGCCAGCAGGGACAGCGTAAACTCCTACGAGCAGTACTTC
D gene: .
clone size: .
J gene: TRBJ2-7
V gene: TRBV6-5

CDR3 protein: CASSLTGMFNYGYTF
CDR3 DNA: TGCGCCAGCAGCTTGACCGGGATGTTTAACTATGGCTACACCTTC
D gene: .
clone size: .
J gene: TRBJ1-2
V gene: TRBV5-1

CDR3 protein: CASRGDRGRGNQPQHF
CDR3 DNA: TGTGCCAGTAGAGGGGACAGGGGGCGGGGCAATCAGCCCCAGCATTTT
D gene: TRBD1
clone size: .
J gene: TRBJ1-5
V gene: TRBV19

CDR3 protein: CASRRGRGTEAFF
CDR3 DNA: TGTGCCAGCCGCAGGGGGCGGGGTACTGAAGCTTTCTTT
D gene: TRBD1
clone size: .
J gene: TRBJ1-1
V gene: TRBV18

CDR3 protein: CASSVGTGRNQPQHF
CDR3 DNA: TGTGCCAGCAGCGTGGGGACAGGACGCAATCAGCCCCAGCATTTT
D gene: TRBD1
clone size: .
J gene: TRBJ1-5
V gene: TRBV9

CDR3 protein: CAGGGQGTRPQHF
CDR3 DNA: TGTGCAGGGGGGGGACAGGGGACCCGGCCCCAGCATTTT
D gene: TRBD1
clone size: .
J gene: TRBJ1-5
V gene: TRBV2

CDR3 protein: CSASRAGASYNEQFF
CDR3 DNA: TGCAGTGCTAGTCGAGCGGGGGCCTCCTACAATGAGCAGTTCTTC
D gene: TRBD2
clone size: .
J gene: TRBJ2-1
V gene: TRBV20-1

CDR3 protein: CASSLEAGGMETQYF
CDR3 DNA: TGTGCCAGCAGCTTAGAGGCAGGGGGCATGGAGACCCAGTACTTC
D gene: TRBD1
clone size: .
J gene: TRBJ2-5
V gene: TRBV11-2

CDR3 protein: CASSPNRGLANTGELFF
CDR3 DNA: TGTGCCAGCAGCCCTAACAGGGGCCTCGCGAACACCGGGGAGCTGTTTTTT
D gene: TRBD1
clone size: .
J gene: TRBJ2-2
V gene: TRBV27

CDR3 protein: CASSLDGLNTEAFF
CDR3 DNA: TGTGCCAGCAGCTTAGATGGGCTGAACACTGAAGCTTTCTTT
D gene: .
clone size: .
J gene: TRBJ1-1
V gene: TRBV7-9

CDR3 protein: CASSDGRTDTQYF
CDR3 DNA: TGTGCCAGCAGTGACGGGAGGACAGATACGCAGTATTTT
D gene: TRBD2
clone size: once
J gene: TRBJ2-3
V gene: TRBV6-1

CDR3 protein: CASSAIAGGSAFF
CDR3 DNA: TGTGCCAGCAGCGCGATAGCGGGGGGCAGTGCTTTCTTT
D gene: .
clone size: .
J gene: TRBJ1-1
V gene: TRBV3-1/TRBV3-2

CDR3 protein: CASSVGSGGTEAFF
CDR3 DNA: TGTGCCAGCAGTGTTGGATCAGGGGGCACTGAAGCTTTCTTT
D gene: TRBD1
clone size: few
J gene: TRBJ1-1
V gene: TRBV6-4

CDR3 protein: CASSWDFKGSPLHF
CDR3 DNA: TGTGCCAGCAGCTGGGACTTTAAGGGATCACCCCTCCACTTT
D gene: .
clone size: .
J gene: TRBJ1-6
V gene: TRBV7-9

CDR3 protein: CAWSVDRTSGSYNEQFF
CDR3 DNA: TGTGCCTGGAGTGTGGATCGAACTAGCGGGTCATACAATGAGCAGTTCTTC
D gene: TRBD2
clone size: .
J gene: TRBJ2-1
V gene: TRBV30

CDR3 protein: CASSPAQGLNIQYF
CDR3 DNA: TGTGCCAGCAGCCCCGCTCAGGGTTTAAACATTCAGTACTTC
D gene: .
clone size: .
J gene: TRBJ2-4
V gene: TRBV28

CDR3 protein: CASSTSRVEDTGELFF
CDR3 DNA: TGTGCCAGTAGTACTTCCAGGGTAGAGGACACCGGGGAGCTGTTTTTT
D gene: .
clone size: .
J gene: TRBJ2-2
V gene: TRBV19

CDR3 protein: CASSSGRGGNEQFF
CDR3 DNA: TGTGCCAGCAGCTCGGGACGGGGAGGCAATGAGCAGTTCTTC
D gene: .
clone size: .
J gene: TRBJ2-1
V gene: TRBV7-3

CDR3 protein: CATELQGSLGADTQYF
CDR3 DNA: TGTGCCACGGAATTACAGGGAAGTCTTGGGGCAGATACGCAGTATTTT
D gene: .
clone size: .
J gene: TRBJ2-3
V gene: TRBV2

CDR3 protein: CASSPTTFGQGNTEAFF
CDR3 DNA: TGTGCCAGCTCACCAACTACTTTTGGACAGGGGAACACTGAAGCTTTCTTT
D gene: TRBD1
clone size: once
J gene: TRBJ1-1
V gene: TRBV18

CDR3 protein: CAISDPVRGSADTQYF
CDR3 DNA: TGTGCCATCAGTGACCCTGTCCGCGGGAGTGCAGATACGCAGTATTTT
D gene: TRBD2
clone size: few
J gene: TRBJ2-3
V gene: TRBV10-3

CDR3 protein: CASSGTGTSGDTQYF
CDR3 DNA: TGTGCCAGCAGCGGGACCGGGACTAGTGGGGATACGCAGTATTTT
D gene: TRBD2
clone size: .
J gene: TRBJ2-3
V gene: TRBV11-2

CDR3 protein: CASRAGQTYEQYF
CDR3 DNA: TGTGCCAGCAGGGCAGGACAGACCTACGAGCAGTACTTC
D gene: .
clone size: once
J gene: TRBJ2-7
V gene: TRBV3-1/TRBV3-2

CDR3 protein: CASSEQPTSGSHTGELFF
CDR3 DNA: TGTGCCAGCAGTGAACAGCCAACTAGCGGGAGCCACACCGGGGAGCTGTTTTTT
D gene: TRBD2
clone size: many
J gene: TRBJ2-2
V gene: TRBV6-1

CDR3 protein: CATEAGDGNEQFF
CDR3 DNA: TGTGCCACCGAGGCGGGGGATGGCAATGAGCAGTTCTTC
D gene: TRBD2
clone size: .
J gene: TRBJ2-1
V gene: TRBV24-1

CDR3 protein: CASSLPNRPGELFF
CDR3 DNA: TGTGCCAGCAGCTTGCCCAACAGGCCCGGGGAGCTGTTTTTT
D gene: .
clone size: .
J gene: TRBJ2-2
V gene: TRBV5-4

CDR3 protein: CASSLREGVEQFF
CDR3 DNA: TGTGCCAGCAGCCTCAGAGAGGGGGTTGAGCAGTTCTTC
D gene: .
clone size: .
J gene: TRBJ2-1
V gene: TRBV7-9

CDR3 protein: CASSYPGTSGANVLTF
CDR3 DNA: TGTGCCAGCAGTTACCCGGGAACCTCTGGGGCCAACGTCCTGACTTTC
D gene: .
clone size: .
J gene: TRBJ2-6
V gene: TRBV6-6

CDR3 protein: CASSLGRGTGGNEQFF
CDR3 DNA: TGCGCCAGCAGCTTGGGACGCGGGACAGGGGGCAATGAGCAGTTCTTC
D gene: TRBD1
clone size: .
J gene: TRBJ2-1
V gene: TRBV5-1

CDR3 protein: CASSSGGNSYEQYF
CDR3 DNA: TGCGCCAGCAGCTCCGGAGGGAACTCCTACGAGCAGTACTTC
D gene: .
clone size: .
J gene: TRBJ2-7
V gene: TRBV5-1

CDR3 protein: CATSRDFARNTEAFF
CDR3 DNA: TGTGCCACCAGCAGAGATTTCGCCAGGAACACTGAAGCTTTCTTT
D gene: .
clone size: .
J gene: TRBJ1-1
V gene: TRBV15

CDR3 protein: CASSLGQQYEQYF
CDR3 DNA: TGTGCCAGCAGCTTGGGACAGCAATACGAGCAGTACTTC
D gene: TRBD1
clone size: .
J gene: TRBJ2-7
V gene: TRBV7-8

CDR3 protein: CASSVMRDNSPLHF
CDR3 DNA: TGTGCCAGCAGTGTTATGAGGGATAATTCACCCCTCCACTTT
D gene: .
clone size: .
J gene: TRBJ1-6
V gene: TRBV2

CDR3 protein: CASSQDLREETQYF
CDR3 DNA: TGTGCCAGCAGCCAAGACCTCAGGGAAGAGACCCAGTACTTC
D gene: .
clone size: .
J gene: TRBJ2-5
V gene: TRBV3-1/TRBV3-2

CDR3 protein: CASSSSYSYNEQFF
CDR3 DNA: TGTGCCAGCTCCTCTAGTTACTCCTACAATGAGCAGTTCTTC
D gene: .
clone size: .
J gene: TRBJ2-1
V gene: TRBV5-4

CDR3 protein: CASRLQENSNQPQHF
CDR3 DNA: TGTGCCAGTAGATTACAGGAGAATAGCAATCAGCCCCAGCATTTT
D gene: .
clone size: .
J gene: TRBJ1-5
V gene: TRBV19

CDR3 protein: CASSPRGGALDTQYF
CDR3 DNA: TGTGCCAGCAGTCCTAGGGGGGGGGCCTTAGATACGCAGTATTTT
D gene: .
clone size: once
J gene: TRBJ2-3
V gene: TRBV21-1

CDR3 protein: CASAPGRGNEKLFF
CDR3 DNA: TGCGCCAGCGCCCCGGGGAGAGGGAATGAAAAACTGTTTTTT
D gene: .
clone size: once
J gene: TRBJ1-4
V gene: TRBV4-1

CDR3 protein: CASSSSRGDLSGGYTF
CDR3 DNA: TGCGCCAGCAGCTCCTCACGGGGGGACTTAAGTGGTGGCTACACCTTC
D gene: .
clone size: once
J gene: TRBJ1-2
V gene: TRBV5-1

CDR3 protein: CASGPESGQPQHF
CDR3 DNA: TGTGCTAGTGGTCCTGAGAGCGGTCAGCCCCAGCATTTT
D gene: .
clone size: .
J gene: TRBJ1-5
V gene: TRBV12-5

CDR3 protein: CASGGGRRYGYTF
CDR3 DNA: TGTGCCAGCGGGGGGGGGCGTAGATATGGCTACACCTTC
D gene: .
clone size: .
J gene: TRBJ1-2
V gene: TRBV12-3/TRBV12-4

CDR3 protein: CASSGSVSTQHF
CDR3 DNA: TGTGCCAGCAGTGGGTCGGTTTCGACCCAGCATTTT
D gene: .
clone size: .
J gene: TRBJ1-5
V gene: TRBV25-1

CDR3 protein: CASSYTGNYGYTF
CDR3 DNA: TGTGCCAGCAGTTACACAGGGAACTATGGCTACACCTTC
D gene: .
clone size: .
J gene: TRBJ1-2
V gene: TRBV6-5